This T cell receptor beta chain was recovered during a study of blood T cell repertoires in COVID-19. The CDR3 loop spans 17 amino acids. Trimming took 4 bases from V and 1 from J; bases not matched to a gene: 11. Germline V gene lookup returns CDR1 LGHDT and CDR2 YNNKEL (reference sequence). This clone was detected only once. TCRdb's copy holds only in-frame clones and misses some; the assay was immunoSEQ multiplex PCR. The table has about 130,000 clones, less than 90% seen once. The sample taken for sequencing was PBMCs or T cells enriched from blood (not recorded which). This TCR came from a woman between 50 and 59 years old who had recovered from COVID-19. The gene calls are TRBV3-1 (or the pseudogene TRBV3-2) and TRBJ2-3, with TRBD1 identical over 7 bases. The CDR3 DNA reads TGTGCCAGCAGCCTCCTTATCCTCGGGACAGGCACAGATACGCAGTATTTT. It encodes CASSLLILGTGTDTQYF.